Presented here are 3 T cell receptor beta chains from one specimen sequenced in a study of blood T cells in healthy people across ages. A sample-barcoded 5' primer and a J-beta primer mix were used in a second PCR of about 7 to 12 cycles. Each CDR3 protein is one row after TCRdb ran MiXCR on the 5' RACE reads. Here the sample spans 1.5 million to 2 million distinct CDR3 sequences, almost 35% being singletons. Sequenced material: blood. These receptors came from a woman aged 25 to 39 in good health.

The gene calls are TRBV6-5 and TRBJ2-1; TRBD1 agrees at 10 bases. V lost 0 bases, J lost 8 bases, and 1 base stayed unmatched. The CDR3 has 14 amino acids. Germline lookup yields CDR1 MNHEY and CDR2 SVGAGI. CDR3 DNA sequence: TGTGCCAGCAGTTACTCCGGGACAGGGGATGAGCAGTTCTTC. Its translation is CASSYSGTGDEQFF.

The chain employs TRBV29-1 and TRBJ2-3, with 9 bases lining up with TRBD2. Per germline, CDR1 SQVTM and CDR2 ANQGSEA. The CDR3 is 13 amino acids. J was trimmed by 2 bases and V by 7 bases; bases with no gene match: 4. The CDR3 loop reads CSARTSDTDTQYF. The CDR3 DNA sequence: TGCAGCGCCCGGACTAGCGACACAGATACGCAGTATTTT.

This rearrangement joins TRBV7-9 to TRBJ2-5, with 7 bases that match TRBD1. This CDR3 contains 14 residues. Germline-derived CDR1 and CDR2 are SEHNR and FQNEAQ (reference sequence). Trimming cost V 4 bases and J 0 bases; bases outside gene matches: 2. The DNA of the CDR3 is TGTGCCAGCAGCTCAGACAGGGACCAAGAGACCCAGTACTTC. This codes for CASSSDRDQETQYF.